This T cell receptor (beta chain) was identified during a study of blood T cell repertoires in COVID-19. Study details: The United States, Italy and Spain were the sources of the acute and convalescent COVID-19 samples.

Germline trimming cut 2 bases from V and 8 bases from J; bases unmatched to any gene: 11. Germline lookup yields CDR1 MNHNY and CDR2 SVGAGI (reference sequence). The CDR3 loop spans 15 amino acids. The authors' processing: For nucleated cells, counts were estimated from reference gene primer amplification. Profiling relied on immunoSEQ multiplex PCR, and the TCRdb table lists in-frame clones only, not all of them. V, J and clone size are those of that table, while D and trimming were read from the DNA. Among about 240,000 clones listed, roughly nine tenths were seen once. Specimen: peripheral blood. The receptor was isolated from a man aged 55 to 70 who had recovered from COVID-19. The chain joins TRBV6-6 to TRBJ1-2; 7 nucleotides agree with TRBD1. CDR3 DNA: TGTGCCAGCAGTTACCCCCTGGACAGGTCTTTCGGCTACACCTTC. It codes for CASSYPLDRSFGYTF.